The sequence of this T cell receptor beta chain was determined in a study of PD-L1 blockade in urothelial cancer. Overall study: Patients with male sex and bladder-origin urothelial cancer accounted for about 90% of the 29 enrolled.

Here immunoSEQ multiplex PCR was the method, and the copy in TCRdb shows in-frame clones only, minus some. The sample yields some 120,000 clones, about 89% seen once. The time point was: peripheral blood 6 weeks after treatment start. Study results and limitations: Better survival was forecast by a pretreatment blood TCR clonality below the median.

Worth noting for this clone: Its target is not known.

The receptor was isolated from a man aged 55 to 70 with urothelial cancer. The specimen comprised PBMCs, sampled around atezolizumab (anti-PD-L1) treatment.

The CDR3 DNA sequence: TGTGCCAGCAGCCTAGGGGGGGGTAGTGGTACGCAGTATTTT. Translated: CASSLGGGSGTQYF. V is TRBV7-7 and J is TRBJ2-3, with D possibly matching TRBD2 (7 bases). Germline CDR1 SSHAT, CDR2 FNYEAQ (reference sequence). The V end lost 5 bases, the J end lost 8 bases, and 17 bases lay between the germline ends. The CDR3 spans 14 residues. The full variable domain, its missing parts supplied by reference TRBV7-7 and TRBJ2-3, is GAGVSQSPRYKVTKRGQDVTLRCDPISSHATLYWYQQALGQGPEFLTYFNYEAQPDKSGLPSDRFSAERPEGSISTLTIQRTEQRDSAMYRCASSLGGGSGTQYFGPGTRLTVL.